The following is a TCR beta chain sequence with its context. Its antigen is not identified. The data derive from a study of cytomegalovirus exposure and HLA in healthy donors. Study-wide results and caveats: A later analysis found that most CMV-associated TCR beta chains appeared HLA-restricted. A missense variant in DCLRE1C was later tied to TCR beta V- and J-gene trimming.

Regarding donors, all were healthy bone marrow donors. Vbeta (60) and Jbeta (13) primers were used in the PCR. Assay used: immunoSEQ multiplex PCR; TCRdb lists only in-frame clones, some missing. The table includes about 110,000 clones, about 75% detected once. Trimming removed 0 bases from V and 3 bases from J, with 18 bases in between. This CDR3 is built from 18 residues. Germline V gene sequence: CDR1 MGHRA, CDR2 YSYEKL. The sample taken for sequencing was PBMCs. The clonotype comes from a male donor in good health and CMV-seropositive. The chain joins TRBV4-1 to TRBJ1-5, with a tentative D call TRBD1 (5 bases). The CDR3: CASSQDTDGGSLNQPQHF. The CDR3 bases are TGCGCCAGCAGCCAAGATACGGACGGGGGGTCTCTCAATCAGCCCCAGCATTTT.